Sequencing of this T cell receptor (beta chain) was carried out in a study of regulatory T cells in long-lasting Graves disease. Time point described: newly diagnosed GD, antithyroid drugs for less than 3 months. RNA from PBMCs was the source of the TCR library. It was an endocrinology department in Xi'an, China, that provided the patients. Library construction for TCR beta used iRepertoire HTBI primers and Arm-PCR of CDR3 regions. Authors' methods: Among the samples, some 68 TRBV and 14 to 15 TRBJ segments were identified. One entry per CDR3 protein, called by TCRdb with MiXCR from the multiplex PCR reads. The V and J calls and clone size are TCRdb's, not the authors'. The data hold about 210,000 distinct CDR3 sequences, with roughly 20% observed a single time. The data were also submitted as part of a second study, on T cells in Graves' hyperthyroidism and ophthalmopathy. Turning to that study: Uncontrolled infection, other autoimmune disease, pregnancy and lactation each barred patients from inclusion. When the TCR CDR3 underwent first-round RT-PCR, the HTBI primer set was used.

Sequences were derived from peripheral blood mononuclear cells (PBMCs), sampled at new diagnosis, from a patient treated with antithyroid drugs. The receptor's source is a woman in her 30s with Graves disease.

CDR3: CASTGQNTGELFF. CDR3 bases: TGTGCCAGCACGGGACAGAACACCGGGGAGCTGTTTTTT. The V gene is TRBV2, the J gene TRBJ2-2, with D possibly matching TRBD1 (6 bases). The CDR3 totals 13 residues. Per the germline V gene, CDR1 is SNHLY and CDR2 is FYNNEI. V was pared by 7 bases and J by 1 base, with 7 bases between.